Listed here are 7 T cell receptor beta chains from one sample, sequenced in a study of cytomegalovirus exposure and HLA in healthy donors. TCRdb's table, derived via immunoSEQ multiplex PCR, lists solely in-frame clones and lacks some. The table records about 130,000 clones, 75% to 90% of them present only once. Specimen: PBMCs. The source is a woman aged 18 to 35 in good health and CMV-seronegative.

In DNA form, the CDR3 reads TGTGCCAGCAGCTTAACCGGACAGGCTAACTATGGCTACACCTTC. It encodes CASSLTGQANYGYTF. The chain joins TRBV7-3 to TRBJ1-2, with 7 nucleotides matching TRBD1. Per the germline V gene, CDR1 is SGHTA and CDR2 is FQGTGA. The CDR3 spans 15 residues. After removal of 0 bases from V and 0 bases from J, the junction contained 1 base not matched to a gene.

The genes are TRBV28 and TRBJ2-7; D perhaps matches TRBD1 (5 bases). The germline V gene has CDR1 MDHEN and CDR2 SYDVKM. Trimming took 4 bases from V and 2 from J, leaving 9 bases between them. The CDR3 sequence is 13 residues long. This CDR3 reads CASSSGATYEQYF. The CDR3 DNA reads TGTGCCAGCAGTTCTGGGGCCACCTACGAGCAGTACTTC. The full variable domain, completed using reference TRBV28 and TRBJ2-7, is DVKVTQSSRYLVKRTGEKVFLECVQDMDHENMFWYRQDPGLGLRLIYFSYDVKMKEKGDIPEGYSVSREKKERFSLILESASTNQTSMYLCASSSGATYEQYFGPGTRLTVT.

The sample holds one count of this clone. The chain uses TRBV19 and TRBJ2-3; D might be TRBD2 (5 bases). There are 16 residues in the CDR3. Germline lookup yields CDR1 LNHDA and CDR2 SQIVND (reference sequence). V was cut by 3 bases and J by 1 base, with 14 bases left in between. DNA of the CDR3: TGTGCCAGTAGTATCCAACCCCACGGGGGCACAGATACGCAGTATTTT. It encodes CASSIQPHGGTDTQYF. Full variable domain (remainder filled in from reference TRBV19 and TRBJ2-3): DGGITQSPKYLFRKEGQNVTLSCEQNLNHDAMYWYRQDPGQGLRLIYYSQIVNDFQKGDIAEGYSVSREKKESFPLTVTSAQKNPTAFYLCASSIQPHGGTDTQYFGPGTRLTVL.

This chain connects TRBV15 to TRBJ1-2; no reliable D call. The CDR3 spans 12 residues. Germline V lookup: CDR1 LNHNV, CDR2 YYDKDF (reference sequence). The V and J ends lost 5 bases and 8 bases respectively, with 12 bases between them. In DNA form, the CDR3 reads TGTGCCACCAGCTTCTGCCACGGGGGCTACACCTTC. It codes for CATSFCHGGYTF.

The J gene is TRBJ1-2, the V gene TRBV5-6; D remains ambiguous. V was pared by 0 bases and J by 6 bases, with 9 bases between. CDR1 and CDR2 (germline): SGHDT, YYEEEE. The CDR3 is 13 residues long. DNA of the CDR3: TGTGCCAGCAGCTTGGCCGTGAGGGATGGCTACACCTTC. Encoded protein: CASSLAVRDGYTF.

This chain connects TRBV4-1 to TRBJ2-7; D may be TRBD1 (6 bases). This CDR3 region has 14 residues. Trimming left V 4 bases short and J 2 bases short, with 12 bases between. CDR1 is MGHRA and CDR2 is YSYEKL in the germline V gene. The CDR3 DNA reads TGCGCCAGCAGCCCCAGGGGCGCCGCCTACGAGCAGTACTTC. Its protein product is CASSPRGAAYEQYF.

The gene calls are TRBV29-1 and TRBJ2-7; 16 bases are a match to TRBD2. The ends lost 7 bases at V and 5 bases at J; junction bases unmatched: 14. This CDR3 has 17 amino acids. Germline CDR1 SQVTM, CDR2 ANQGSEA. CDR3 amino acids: CSAYGGGTSGRVNEQYF. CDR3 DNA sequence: TGCAGCGCCTATGGCGGGGGGACTAGCGGGAGGGTGAACGAGCAGTACTTC.